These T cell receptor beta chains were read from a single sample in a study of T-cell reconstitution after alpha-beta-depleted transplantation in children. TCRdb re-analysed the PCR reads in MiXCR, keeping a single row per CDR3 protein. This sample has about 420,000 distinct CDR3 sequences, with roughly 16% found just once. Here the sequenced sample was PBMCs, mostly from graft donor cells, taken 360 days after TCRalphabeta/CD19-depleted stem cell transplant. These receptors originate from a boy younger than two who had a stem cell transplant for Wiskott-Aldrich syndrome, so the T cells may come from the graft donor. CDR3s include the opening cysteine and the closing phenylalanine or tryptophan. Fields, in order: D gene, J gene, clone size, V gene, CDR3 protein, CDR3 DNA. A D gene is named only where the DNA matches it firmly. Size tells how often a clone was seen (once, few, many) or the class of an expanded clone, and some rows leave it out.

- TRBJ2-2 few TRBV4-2 CASSHPGLDITGELFF TGTGCCAGCAGCCATCCGGGTCTCGATATTACCGGGGAGCTGTTTTTT
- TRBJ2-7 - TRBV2 CASGGKEQYF TGTGCCAGCGGGGGTAAGGAGCAGTACTTC
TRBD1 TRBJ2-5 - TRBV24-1 CATSDSGTGVRETQYF TGTGCCACCAGTGATTCCGGGACAGGGGTTCGGGAGACCCAGTACTTC
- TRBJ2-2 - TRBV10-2 CASSATDRPLNTGELFF TGCGCCAGCAGTGCCACTGACAGGCCCCTGAACACCGGGGAGCTGTTTTTT
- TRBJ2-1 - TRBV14 CASSQVLARAYNEQFF TGTGCCAGCAGCCAAGTTCTGGCCAGGGCCTACAATGAGCAGTTCTTC
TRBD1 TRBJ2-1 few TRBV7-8 CASSVRSPGTGGLYEQFF TGTGCCAGCAGCGTAAGGAGTCCTGGGACAGGGGGTCTTTATGAGCAGTTCTTC
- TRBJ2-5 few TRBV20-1 CSVLTKQETQYF TGCAGTGTCCTCACGAAGCAAGAGACCCAGTACTTC
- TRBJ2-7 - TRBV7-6 CASSRDPSYEQYF TGTGCCAGCAGCCGGGACCCGTCTTACGAGCAGTACTTC
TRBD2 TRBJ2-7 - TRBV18 CASSPPSTSDEQYF TGTGCCAGCTCACCACCCTCTACTAGCGACGAGCAGTACTTC
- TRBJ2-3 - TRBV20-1 CSARRGNRDTQYF TGCAGTGCTAGACGGGGTAACCGGGATACGCAGTATTTT
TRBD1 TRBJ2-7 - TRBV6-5 CGSSYQDRDYEQYF TGTGGCAGCAGTTACCAGGACAGGGACTACGAGCAGTACTTC
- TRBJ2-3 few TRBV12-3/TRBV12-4 CASSLQDTDTQYF TGTGCCAGCAGTTTGCAGGACACAGATACGCAGTATTTT
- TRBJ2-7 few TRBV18 CASSPRAGRNEQYF TGTGCCAGCTCACCACGAGCAGGGAGGAACGAGCAGTACTTC
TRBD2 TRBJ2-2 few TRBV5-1 CASRTLAGGSARELFF TGCGCCAGCAGAACGCTAGCGGGAGGATCCGCCCGGGAGCTGTTTTTT
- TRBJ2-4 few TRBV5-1 CASSSTGKAKNIQYF TGCGCCAGCAGCTCTACAGGGAAGGCCAAAAACATTCAGTACTTC
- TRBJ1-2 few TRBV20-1 CSALDRIYGYTF TGCAGTGCTCTCGACAGGATCTATGGCTACACCTTC
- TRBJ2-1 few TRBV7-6 CASSLGQLSSYNEQFF TGTGCCAGCAGCTTAGGGCAATTAAGCTCCTACAATGAGCAGTTCTTC